The next 15 T cell receptor beta chains were all read from a single sample in a study of blood T cell repertoires in COVID-19. Some clones are missing from TCRdb's copy, which holds only in-frame ones; the method was immunoSEQ multiplex PCR. The profile shows over 150,000 clones, more than 60% of them singletons. Sample: peripheral blood. Every receptor here comes from a woman in her 50s with acute or convalescent COVID-19.

This clone was detected only once. The chain recombines TRBV25-1 with TRBJ1-1; TRBD1 matches at 8 bases. CDR3 length equals 14 residues. In germline, CDR1 is MGHDK, CDR2 SYGVNS. After removal of 5 bases from V and 1 base from J, the junction contained 3 bases not matched to a gene. In DNA form, the CDR3 reads TGTGCCAGCAGTTTCACAGGGGGGAACACTGAAGCTTTCTTT. Translation gives CASSFTGGNTEAFF.

The V gene is TRBV6-1, the J gene TRBJ2-6; possible D gene TRBD1, 5 bases. V was clipped by 3 bases and J by 0 bases, with 15 bases between them. Germline V CDR1 and CDR2: MNHNS, SASEGT. There are 18 residues in the CDR3. CDR3 bases: TGTGCCAGCAGTGAGTCGGCAGGGCTCAGCTCTGGGGCCAACGTCCTGACTTTC. It codes for CASSESAGLSSGANVLTF.

This clone was detected a few times. V and J are TRBV7-2 and TRBJ2-3; D is unresolved. This CDR3 spans 15 amino acids. The ends were cut back, 1 base at V and 2 bases at J, with 10 bases in the middle. Germline loops: CDR1 SGHTA, CDR2 FQGNSA. CDR3 coding DNA: TGTGCCAGCAGCTTAGGACTGTCTGACACAGATACGCAGTATTTT. Translation gives CASSLGLSDTDTQYF.

As DNA, the CDR3 is TGTGCTAGTGGCAAGGGAGGGGGCTCCTACGAGCAGTACTTC. Translated: CASGKGGGSYEQYF. V usage is TRBV12-5 and J usage is TRBJ2-7, with D maybe TRBD2 (7 bases). This CDR3 has 14 residues. Germline values: CDR1 LGHNT, CDR2 FRNRAP. Between the trimmed V and J ends, which lost 6 bases and 0 bases, there was a span of 12 bases.

V gene TRBV10-2 combines with J gene TRBJ2-5; D gene unclear. Trimming removed 8 bases at V and 0 bases at J, with 4 bases between. CDR1 is WSHSY, CDR2 SAAADI, per germline. The length of the CDR3 is 11 residues. The CDR3 nucleotides read TGCGCCAGCCTGTACCAAGAGACCCAGTACTTC. Amino acid sequence: CASLYQETQYF.

This rearrangement joins TRBV15 to TRBJ1-1; maybe TRBD1 (6 bases). Germline assignment: CDR1 LNHNV and CDR2 YYDKDF (reference sequence). The ends were cut back, 5 bases at V and 5 bases at J, with 18 bases in the middle. The CDR3 is 15 residues long. CDR3 in DNA: TGTGCCACCAGCTCAGAGGGGGAGTTGGGAACTGAAGCTTTCTTT. This gives the protein CATSSEGELGTEAFF. Full variable domain (outside the CDR3, taken from reference TRBV15 and TRBJ1-1): DAMVIQNPRYQVTQFGKPVTLSCSQTLNHNVMYWYQQKSSQAPKLLFHYYDKDFNNEADTPDNFQSRRPNTSFCFLDIRSPGLGDTAMYLCATSSEGELGTEAFFGQGTRLTVV.

This chain joins TRBV4-3 and TRBJ2-3; TRBD2 agrees at 11 bases. Germline loops: CDR1 LGHNA, CDR2 YSLEER. This CDR3 is built from 15 residues. Trimming removed 1 base from V and 8 bases from J; junction bases left unmatched: 5. As DNA, the CDR3 is TGCGCCAGCAGCCAAGGGGGGACTAGCGGTGGTACGCAGTATTTT. This translates into CASSQGGTSGGTQYF.

This clone has just a few counts. This chain uses TRBV19 with TRBJ1-5; D is uncertain. V lost 3 bases, J lost 2 bases, and 5 bases lay in between. Germline CDR1 is LNHDA and CDR2 is SQIVND (reference sequence). The CDR3 extends over 13 amino acids. The CDR3 nucleotides are TGTGCCAGTAGTATTTCGGGCAATCAGCCCCAGCATTTT. Translation gives CASSISGNQPQHF.

The chain carries TRBV6-2 or TRBV6-3 and TRBJ1-5; TRBD1 matches 10 bases. The V gene's germline CDR1 is MNHEY and CDR2 SVGEGT. This CDR3 has 19 residues. The V gene end was trimmed by 2 bases and the J gene end by 2 bases; junction bases not matched to a gene: 12. The CDR3 sequence is CASSYGGTGVRSRNQPQHF. The CDR3 DNA sequence: TGTGCCAGCAGTTACGGGGGGACAGGGGTTCGGTCTCGCAATCAGCCCCAGCATTTT.

This rearrangement joins TRBV9 to TRBJ2-4, with 8 bases identical to TRBD1. With 4 bases clipped from V and 9 bases from J, the junction kept 6 bases outside the gene matches. Germline CDR1 is SGDLS and CDR2 is YYNGEE. This CDR3 region has 13 residues. CDR3 nucleotide sequence: TGTGCCAGCAGCTCGCAGGGGGCCCCCATTCAGTACTTC. It translates to CASSSQGAPIQYF.

The chain combines TRBV28 with TRBJ1-2; D possibly corresponds to TRBD1 (5 bases). This CDR3 region has 14 residues. The V gene's germline CDR1 is MDHEN and CDR2 SYDVKM. The V gene lost 5 bases and the J gene lost 8 bases, with 18 bases spanning the gap. The CDR3 region has the DNA TGTGCCAGCAGTCCCCCCGCCAGGGTTTACGGCTACACCTTC. This codes for CASSPPARVYGYTF.

The V gene is TRBV18, the J gene TRBJ2-7, with 10 bases fitting TRBD2. The CDR3 is made up of 15 amino acids. V lost 3 bases and J lost 4; bases outside the gene matches: 6. Germline CDR1 KGHSH, CDR2 LQKENI. The CDR3: CASSPHLGLAYEQYF. CDR3 DNA: TGTGCCAGCTCACCGCATTTGGGACTAGCGTACGAGCAGTACTTC.

This rearrangement joins TRBV19 to TRBJ1-6; no reliable D call. This CDR3 comprises 17 residues. V shed 3 bases and J shed 9 bases, with 21 bases lying between them. CDR1 is LNHDA and CDR2 is SQIVND in the germline V gene (reference sequence). The CDR3 nucleotides are TGTGCCAGTAGTATCTACAGCGGTCGGGAGTTTGGTTCACCCCTCCACTTT. This translates into CASSIYSGREFGSPLHF.

This clone was seen a few times. V and J are TRBV4-2 and TRBJ2-7; 13 bases are shared with TRBD2. The V gene end was trimmed by 2 bases and the J gene end by 5 bases; junction bases not matched to a gene: 3. Germline V gene lookup returns CDR1 LGHNA and CDR2 YNFKEQ. The CDR3 length is 15 residues. The CDR3 DNA sequence: TGTGCCAGCAGCCAAAGGACTAGCGGGAGTGACGAGCAGTACTTC. Translation: CASSQRTSGSDEQYF.

The chain employs TRBV7-8 and TRBJ1-1; 7 bases fit TRBD1. Losses at the gene ends were 2 bases for V and 4 bases for J; bases not matched to a gene: 4. The CDR3 loop spans 14 amino acids. Per the germline V gene, CDR1 is SGHVS and CDR2 is FQNEAQ. The CDR3 DNA is TGTGCCAGCAGCTTAAAAACAGGGGTCACTGAAGCTTTCTTT. This codes for CASSLKTGVTEAFF.